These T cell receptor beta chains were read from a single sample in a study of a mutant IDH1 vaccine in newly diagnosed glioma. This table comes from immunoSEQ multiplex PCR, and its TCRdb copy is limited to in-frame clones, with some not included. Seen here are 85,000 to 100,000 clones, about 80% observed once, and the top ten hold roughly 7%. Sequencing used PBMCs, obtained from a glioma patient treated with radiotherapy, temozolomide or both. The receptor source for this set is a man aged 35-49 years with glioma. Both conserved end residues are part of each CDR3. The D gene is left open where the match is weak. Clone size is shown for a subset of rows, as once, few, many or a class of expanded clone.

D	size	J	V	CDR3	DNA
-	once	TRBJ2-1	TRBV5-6	CASSFGVPNEQFF	TGTGCCAGCAGCTTCGGGGTTCCCAATGAGCAGTTCTTC
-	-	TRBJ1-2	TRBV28	CASSPPRHPPYGYTF	TGTGCCAGCAGCCCCCCAAGACACCCCCCATATGGCTACACCTTC
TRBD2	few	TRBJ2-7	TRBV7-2	CASSSLAGGGEQYF	TGTGCCAGCAGCTCACTAGCGGGGGGTGGGGAGCAGTACTTC
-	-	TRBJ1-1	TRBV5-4	CASSPGVMNTEAFF	TGTGCCAGCAGCCCAGGGGTGATGAACACTGAAGCTTTCTTT
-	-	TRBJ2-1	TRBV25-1	CASSEPALGEQFF	TGTGCCAGCAGTGAACCGGCTTTAGGTGAGCAGTTCTTC
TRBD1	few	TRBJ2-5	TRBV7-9	CASSAYGTAKETQYF	TGTGCCAGCAGCGCTTACGGGACAGCAAAAGAGACCCAGTACTTC
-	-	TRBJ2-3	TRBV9	CASSGYYTDTQYF	TGTGCCAGCAGCGGGTACTACACAGATACGCAGTATTTT
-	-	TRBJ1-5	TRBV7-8	CASSSQNQPQHF	TGTGCCAGCAGCTCTCAAAATCAGCCCCAGCATTTT
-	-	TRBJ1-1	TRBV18	CASSPNGALNTEAFF	TGTGCCAGCTCACCCAACGGAGCCCTGAACACTGAAGCTTTCTTT
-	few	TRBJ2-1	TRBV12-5	CASGLVLRTVRYNEQFF	TGTGCTAGTGGTTTGGTACTGAGGACAGTCCGATACAATGAGCAGTTCTTC
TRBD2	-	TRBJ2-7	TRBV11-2	CASSLAGGPSEQYF	TGTGCCAGCAGCTTGGCGGGAGGGCCCAGCGAGCAGTACTTC
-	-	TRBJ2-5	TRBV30	CAWSPGVRETQYF	TGTGCCTGGAGTCCTGGGGTACGAGAGACCCAGTACTTC
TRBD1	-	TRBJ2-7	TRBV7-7	CASSRAGGYEQYF	TGTGCTAGCAGCCGAGCAGGGGGCTACGAGCAGTACTTC
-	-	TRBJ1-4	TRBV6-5	CASRAGAGEKLFF	TGTGCCAGCAGGGCAGGGGCGGGAGAAAAACTGTTTTTT
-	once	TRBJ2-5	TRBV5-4	CVSSFEETQYF	TGTGTCAGCAGCTTTGAGGAGACCCAGTACTTC
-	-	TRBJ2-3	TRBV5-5	CASIPTGRPNTQYF	TGTGCCAGCATCCCCACGGGACGGCCCAATACGCAGTATTTT